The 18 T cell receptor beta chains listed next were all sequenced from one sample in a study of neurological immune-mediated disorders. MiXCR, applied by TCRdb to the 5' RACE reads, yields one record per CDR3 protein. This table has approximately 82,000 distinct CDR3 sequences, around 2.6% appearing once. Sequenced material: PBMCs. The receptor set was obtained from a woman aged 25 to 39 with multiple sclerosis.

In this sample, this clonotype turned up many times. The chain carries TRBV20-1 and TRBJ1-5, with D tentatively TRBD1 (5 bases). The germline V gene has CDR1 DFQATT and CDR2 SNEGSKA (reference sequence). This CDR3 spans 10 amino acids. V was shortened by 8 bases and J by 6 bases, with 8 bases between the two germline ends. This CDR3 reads CSQGVQPQHF. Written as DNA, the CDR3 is TGCAGTCAAGGGGTTCAGCCCCAGCATTTT.

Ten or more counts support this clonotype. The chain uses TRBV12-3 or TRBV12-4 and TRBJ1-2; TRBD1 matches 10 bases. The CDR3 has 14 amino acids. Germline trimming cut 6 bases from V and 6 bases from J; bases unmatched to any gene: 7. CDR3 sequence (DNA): TGTGCCAGCAGCGACGGACAGGGGGGGGATGGCTACACCTTC. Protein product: CASSDGQGGDGYTF.

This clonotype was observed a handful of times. CDR3 region: CASSWDSYSSYEQYF. The CDR3 DNA reads as TGTGCCAGTAGTTGGGACAGCTATTCCTCCTACGAGCAGTACTTC. The V call is TRBV19, the J call TRBJ2-7, with 7 bases lining up with TRBD1. Germline values: CDR1 LNHDA, CDR2 SQIVND (reference sequence). The CDR3 is made up of 15 amino acids. The junction had 7 bases not matched to a gene; V was cut back by 5 bases and J by 0 bases.

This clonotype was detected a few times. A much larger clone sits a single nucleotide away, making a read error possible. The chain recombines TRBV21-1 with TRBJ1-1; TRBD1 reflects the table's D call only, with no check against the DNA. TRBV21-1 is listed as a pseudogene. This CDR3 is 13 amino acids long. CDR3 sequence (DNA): TGTGCCAGCAGCGGAAAGGCCCCCACTGAAGCTTTCTTT. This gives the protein CASSGKAPTEAFF.

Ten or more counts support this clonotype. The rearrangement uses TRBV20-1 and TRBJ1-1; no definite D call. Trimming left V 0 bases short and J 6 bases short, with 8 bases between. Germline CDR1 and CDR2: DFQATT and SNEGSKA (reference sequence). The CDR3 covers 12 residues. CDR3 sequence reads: CSARDLLAEAFF. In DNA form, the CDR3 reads TGCAGTGCTAGAGACTTGCTGGCTGAAGCTTTCTTT.

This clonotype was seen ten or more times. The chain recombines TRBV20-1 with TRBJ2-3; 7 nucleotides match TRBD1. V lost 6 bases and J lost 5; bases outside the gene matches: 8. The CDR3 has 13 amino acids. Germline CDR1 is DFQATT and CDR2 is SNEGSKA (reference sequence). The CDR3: CSAPGPGGDTQYF. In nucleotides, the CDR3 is TGCAGTGCGCCGGGCCCAGGGGGAGATACGCAGTATTTT.

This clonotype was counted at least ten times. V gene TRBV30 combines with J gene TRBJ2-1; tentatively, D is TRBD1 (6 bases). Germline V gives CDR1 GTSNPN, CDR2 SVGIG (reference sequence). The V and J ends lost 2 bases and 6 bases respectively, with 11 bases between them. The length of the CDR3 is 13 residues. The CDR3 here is CAWSPGHLNEQFF. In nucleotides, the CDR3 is TGTGCCTGGAGTCCGGGACATCTCAATGAGCAGTTCTTC.

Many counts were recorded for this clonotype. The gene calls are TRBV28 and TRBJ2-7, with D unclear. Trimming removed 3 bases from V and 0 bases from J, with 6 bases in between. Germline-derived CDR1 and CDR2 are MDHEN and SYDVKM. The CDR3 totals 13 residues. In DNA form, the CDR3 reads TGTGCCAGCAGTTTTCGGTACTCCTACGAGCAGTACTTC. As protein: CASSFRYSYEQYF.

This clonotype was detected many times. CDR3 region: CASSLTGQQGYTF. The CDR3 region has the DNA TGCGCCAGCAGCCTAACAGGGCAACAAGGCTACACCTTC. This sequence joins TRBV5-1 and TRBJ1-2, with D possibly matching TRBD1 (6 bases). This CDR3 is built from 13 residues. V shed 4 bases and J shed 8 bases, with 15 bases lying between them. Per the germline V gene, CDR1 is SGHRS and CDR2 is YFSETQ.

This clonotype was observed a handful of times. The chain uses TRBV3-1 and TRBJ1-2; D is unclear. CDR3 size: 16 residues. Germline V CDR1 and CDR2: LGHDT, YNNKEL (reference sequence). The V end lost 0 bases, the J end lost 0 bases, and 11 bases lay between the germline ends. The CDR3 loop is CASSQDREGPNYGYTF. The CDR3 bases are TGTGCCAGCAGCCAAGATCGGGAGGGCCCTAACTATGGCTACACCTTC.

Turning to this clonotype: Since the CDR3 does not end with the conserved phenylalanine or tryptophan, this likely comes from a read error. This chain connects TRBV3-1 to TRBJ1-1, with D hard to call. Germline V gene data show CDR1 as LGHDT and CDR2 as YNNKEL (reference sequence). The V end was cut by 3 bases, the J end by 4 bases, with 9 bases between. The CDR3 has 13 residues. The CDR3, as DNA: TGTGCCAGCAGCCAGGGAGGGAGCACTGAAGCTTTCAAT. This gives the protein CASSQGGSTEAFN.

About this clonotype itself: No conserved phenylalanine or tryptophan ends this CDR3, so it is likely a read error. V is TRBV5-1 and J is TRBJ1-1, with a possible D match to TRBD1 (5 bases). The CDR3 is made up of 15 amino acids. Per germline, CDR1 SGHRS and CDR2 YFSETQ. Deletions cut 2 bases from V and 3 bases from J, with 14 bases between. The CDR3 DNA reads TGCGCCAGCAGCTTAAAGATACAGGCTTACACTGAAGCTTTCAAT. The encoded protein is CASSLKIQAYTEAFN.

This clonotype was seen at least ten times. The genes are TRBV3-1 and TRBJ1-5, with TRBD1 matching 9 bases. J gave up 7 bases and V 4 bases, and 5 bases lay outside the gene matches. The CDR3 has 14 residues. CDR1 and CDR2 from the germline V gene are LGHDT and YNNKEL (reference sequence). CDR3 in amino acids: CASSPPGQGQPQHF. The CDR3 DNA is TGTGCCAGCAGCCCTCCGGGACAGGGCCAGCCCCAGCATTTT.

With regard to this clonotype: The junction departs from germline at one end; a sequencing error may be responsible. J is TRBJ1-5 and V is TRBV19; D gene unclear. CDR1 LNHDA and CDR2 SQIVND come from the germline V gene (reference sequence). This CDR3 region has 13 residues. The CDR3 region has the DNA TGTGCCAGCGACCGGGCCCTTAATAAGACCCAGAATTTT. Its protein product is CASDRALNKTQNF.

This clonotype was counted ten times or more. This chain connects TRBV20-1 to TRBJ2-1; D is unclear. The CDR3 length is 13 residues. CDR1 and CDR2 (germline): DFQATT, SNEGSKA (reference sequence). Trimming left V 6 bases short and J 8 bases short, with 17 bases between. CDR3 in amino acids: CSAKPNGFDEQFF. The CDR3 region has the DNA TGCAGTGCAAAACCAAACGGGTTCGATGAGCAGTTCTTC.

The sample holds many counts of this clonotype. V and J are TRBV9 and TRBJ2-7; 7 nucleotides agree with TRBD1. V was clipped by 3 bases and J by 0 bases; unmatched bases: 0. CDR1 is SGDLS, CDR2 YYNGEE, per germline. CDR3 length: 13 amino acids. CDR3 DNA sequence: TGTGCCAGCAGCGGACAGGGCTCCTACGAGCAGTACTTC. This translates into CASSGQGSYEQYF.

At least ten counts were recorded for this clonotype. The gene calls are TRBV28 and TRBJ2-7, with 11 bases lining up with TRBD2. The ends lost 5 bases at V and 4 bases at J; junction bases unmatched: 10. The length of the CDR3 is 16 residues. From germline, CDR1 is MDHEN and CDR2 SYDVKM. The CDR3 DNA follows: TGTGCCAGCAGTCCAACCACTAGCGGGAGACAGTACGAGCAGTACTTC. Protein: CASSPTTSGRQYEQYF.

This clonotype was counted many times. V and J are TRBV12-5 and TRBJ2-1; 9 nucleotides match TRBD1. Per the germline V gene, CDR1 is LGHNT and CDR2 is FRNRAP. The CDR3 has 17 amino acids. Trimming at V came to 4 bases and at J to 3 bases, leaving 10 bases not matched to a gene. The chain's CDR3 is CASGWDREEQGYNEQFF. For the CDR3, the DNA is TGTGCTAGTGGTTGGGACAGGGAAGAGCAGGGCTACAATGAGCAGTTCTTC.